This T cell receptor beta chain is from a study of cytomegalovirus exposure and HLA in healthy donors. General study findings and limits: It was assumed in the presence/absence analyses that sequencing depth was roughly uniform across donors. HLA alleles were associated with 16,951 TCR beta sequences in a later analysis at 0.05 false discovery rate.

Unrecorded immune exposures were likely, despite nominal health at sampling. The CDR3 spans 16 residues. Trimming removed 4 bases at V and 3 bases at J, with 18 bases between. From germline, CDR1 is MDHEN and CDR2 SYDVKM. Primers: 60 Vbeta forward and 13 Jbeta reverse. The protocol was immunoSEQ multiplex PCR, while the TCRdb copy is restricted to in-frame clones and leaves out a portion. The sample holds 90,000 to 140,000 clones, less than 85% seen once. On this clone: The antigen is unknown.

The chain links TRBV28 to TRBJ2-5; a weak D match, TRBD2 (6 bases). The source material was PBMCs. This TCR came from a middle-aged man in good health and CMV-seropositive. The DNA for the CDR3 is TGTGCCAGCAGTTCAGACCGGGGGTCGCAAGAAGAGACCCAGTACTTC. Protein product: CASSSDRGSQEETQYF.